The following is a T cell receptor beta chain sequence with its context. Its antigen is still unknown. Time point described: week 5, during vaccination. Doses of 300 ug of mutant IDH1 20-mer peptide were given with topical imiquimod. The donors had new WHO grade 3 or 4 astrocytomas; these were IDH1-mutant and ATRX-lost. The data stem from a study of a mutant IDH1 vaccine in newly diagnosed glioma. The overall study: Once 4-6 weeks had passed after radiotherapy alone, vaccination started, or it started with temozolomide cycles. The therapy given earlier, which was standard therapy, consisted of radiotherapy, temozolomide, or both, and most of the patients received both. Sex distribution of treated patients was approximately 60% male and approximately 38% female; mean age was 40.4 years.

Assay used: immunoSEQ multiplex PCR; TCRdb lists only in-frame clones, some missing. Of fewer than 65,000 clones in the sample, around 81% are singletons; the top ten hold roughly 3.5%. The CDR3 has 17 residues. The V segment lost 2 bases and the J segment 0 bases; nucleotides outside the gene matches: 5. In germline, CDR1 is LGHNA, CDR2 YNFKEQ. The rearrangement joins TRBV4-2 to TRBJ1-3, with 9 bases matching TRBD1. The sequences come from PBMCs, collected from a glioma patient whose treatment included an IDH1 peptide vaccine. The sequence came from a young man with glioma. CDR3 protein: CASSQRQGVSSGNTIYF. DNA for the CDR3: TGTGCCAGCAGCCAACGACAGGGGGTTAGCTCTGGAAACACCATATATTTT.